Each of the 12 T cell receptor beta chains below was sequenced from the same sample in a study of PD-1 blockade in classical Hodgkin lymphoma. The data were produced by immunoSEQ multiplex PCR, yet TCRdb's version contains in-frame clones alone and is incomplete. The sample records tens of thousands of clones, about 82% being singletons. Time point reported: cycle 4 day 1 (C4D1), after five to seven weeks of nivolumab. Relapse was seen in all patients after autologous stem cell transplantation, and brentuximab vedotin exposure was variable. Researchers report purifying CD4+ T cells from thawed PBMCs by magnetic negative selection. The sequencing here drew on CD4+ T cells from blood, taken before the fourth cycle of nivolumab. All receptors derive from a human donor with classical Hodgkin lymphoma.

The chain links TRBV7-9 to TRBJ2-5; perhaps TRBD2 as D (5 bases). V lost 5 bases, J lost 4 bases, and 20 bases lay in between. The CDR3 consists of 16 residues. CDR1 and CDR2 (germline): SEHNR, FQNEAQ (reference sequence). The CDR3 protein is CASSPWSLRLAETQYF. CDR3 in DNA: TGTGCCAGCAGCCCTTGGAGCCTACGGCTAGCAGAGACCCAGTACTTC.

The J gene is TRBJ1-5, the V gene TRBV6-6, with D unresolved. Germline loops: CDR1 MNHNY, CDR2 SVGAGI (reference sequence). V shed 2 bases and J shed 4 bases, with 12 bases lying between them. This CDR3 is 15 amino acids long. The CDR3 nucleotides are TGTGCCAGCAGTTACGAAAACCGGGGTAATCAGCCCCAGCATTTT. Protein sequence: CASSYENRGNQPQHF.

A few counts support this clone. CDR3 in DNA: TGTGCCAGCAGCTTAGTTACAGGGGACACTGAAGCTTTCTTT. It yields the protein CASSLVTGDTEAFF. The chain recombines TRBV7-6 with TRBJ1-1, with 7 bases aligning to TRBD1. CDR1 SGHVS and CDR2 FNYEAQ come from the germline V gene. The trim removed 1 base at V and 3 bases at J, leaving 2 bases unmatched. The CDR3 loop spans 14 amino acids.

This clone was observed a few times. The V gene is TRBV30, the J gene TRBJ2-1, with unresolved D. CDR3 length equals 11 residues. Germline CDR1 reads GTSNPN; CDR2 reads SVGIG (reference sequence). V lost 2 bases, J lost 7 bases, and 6 bases lay in between. DNA of the CDR3: TGTGCCTGGAGTCGTGGGAATGAGCAGTTCTTC. This sequence encodes CAWSRGNEQFF.

The chain couples TRBV28 to TRBJ1-2; D is unresolved. The CDR3 is 13 amino acids. V was pared by 6 bases and J by 2 bases, with 10 bases between. Per germline, CDR1 MDHEN and CDR2 SYDVKM. The DNA of the CDR3 is TGTGCCAGCAGCTTTGAGGTCAACTATGGCTACACCTTC. As protein: CASSFEVNYGYTF.

The rearrangement uses TRBV29-1 and TRBJ1-5; TRBD1 aligns across 7 bases. The CDR3 sequence is 17 residues long. CDR1 and CDR2 from the germline V gene are SQVTM and ANQGSEA. V shed 6 bases and J 2 bases; nucleotides not matched to a gene: 16. Here the CDR3 reads CSVIDREGLPGNQPQHF. CDR3 bases: TGCAGCGTGATCGACAGGGAAGGCCTCCCGGGCAATCAGCCCCAGCATTTT. Full variable domain (outside the CDR3, taken from reference TRBV29-1 and TRBJ1-5): SAVISQKPSRDICQRGTSLTIQCQVDSQVTMMFWYRQQPGQSLTLIATANQGSEATYESGFVIDKFPISRPNLTFSTLTVSNMSPEDSSIYLCSVIDREGLPGNQPQHFGDGTRLSIL.

The chain couples TRBV5-1 to TRBJ2-3; D ambiguous. There are 15 residues in the CDR3. CDR1 is SGHRS and CDR2 is YFSETQ in the germline V gene. Trimming stripped 0 bases from V and 4 bases from J, with 12 bases between. CDR3 coding DNA: TGCGCCAGCAGCTTGGAAGGCCGCGCCTCAGATACGCAGTATTTT. It specifies CASSLEGRASDTQYF.

The rearrangement uses TRBV7-9 and TRBJ1-2; a weak D match, TRBD1 (6 bases). This CDR3 contains 14 residues. Trimming cost V 6 bases and J 2 bases, with 13 bases left between them. The germline V gene has CDR1 SEHNR and CDR2 FQNEAQ (reference sequence). CDR3 nucleotide sequence: TGTGCCAGCAGTCTAGGACAGTCGAACTATGGCTACACCTTC. This translates into CASSLGQSNYGYTF. The variable domain in full, with the rest retrieved from reference TRBV7-9 and TRBJ1-2, is DTGVSQNPRHKITKRGQNVTFRCDPISEHNRLYWYRQTLGQGPEFLTYFQNEAQLEKSRLLSDRFSAERPKGSFSTLEIQRTEQGDSAMYLCASSLGQSNYGYTFGSGTRLTVV.

V gene TRBV2 combines with J gene TRBJ2-2; no firm D call. CDR1 and CDR2 (germline): SNHLY, FYNNEI. The CDR3 has 13 amino acids. V was trimmed by 9 bases and J by 1 base, leaving 9 bases between them. CDR3 DNA sequence: TGTGCCAGGAAGACGGTGAACACCGGGGAGCTGTTTTTT. Amino acids: CARKTVNTGELFF.

The CDR3 loop is CASSPEGDTQYF. As DNA, the CDR3 is TGTGCCAGCAGCCCCGAGGGGGATACGCAGTATTTT. This chain links TRBV7-9 with TRBJ2-3; D tentatively reads TRBD1 or TRBD2 (5 bases each). This CDR3 spans 12 amino acids. The germline CDR1 and CDR2 sequences are SEHNR and FQNEAQ (reference sequence). Deletions cut 5 bases from V and 6 bases from J, with 9 bases between.

The chain is built from TRBV29-1 and TRBJ2-5; D not certain. CDR3 length equals 13 residues. The germline CDR1 and CDR2 sequences are SQVTM and ANQGSEA. V was shortened by 7 bases and J by 0 bases, with 12 bases between the two germline ends. CDR3 DNA: TGCAGCGGCGCCCTCCCGTACCAAGAGACCCAGTACTTC. It encodes CSGALPYQETQYF.

V gene TRBV5-1 combines with J gene TRBJ1-3; D uncertain. The CDR3 totals 15 residues. Trimming removed 0 bases at V and 0 bases at J, with 7 bases between. CDR1 SGHRS and CDR2 YFSETQ come from the germline V gene. The CDR3 protein is CASSLETSSGNTIYF. The CDR3 DNA sequence: TGCGCCAGCAGCTTGGAAACAAGCTCTGGAAACACCATATATTTT.